Below, 3 T cell receptor beta chains from the same sample are listed, as sequenced in a study of blood T cell repertoires in COVID-19 (dated by TCRdb to the early 2020s). The receptor library was made with the immunoSEQ multiplex PCR assay. This is the immuneACCESS table as TCRdb keeps it, with only in-frame sequences that have V and J called. A part of the clones is gone; compared with another copy, unresolved V genes explain less than half, and the rest is unexplained. This sample holds 40,000 to 45,000 clones; 89% were observed only once. The ten largest clones capture under 25% of the sample. The sample comprised peripheral blood. These receptors were collected from a man aged 50 or older with active COVID-19.

This chain joins TRBV4-2 and TRBJ2-1; 16 bases align to TRBD2. The CDR3 extends over 18 amino acids. Germline CDR1 is LGHNA and CDR2 is YNFKEQ. Germline trimming cut 2 bases from V and 5 bases from J; bases unmatched to any gene: 6. CDR3: CASSQPGTSGRADNEQFF. CDR3 bases: TGTGCCAGCAGCCAACCCGGGACTAGCGGGAGGGCCGACAATGAGCAGTTCTTC.

This clone was observed a few times. This chain uses TRBV6-6 with TRBJ1-5, with a tentative D call TRBD1 (5 bases). Germline V CDR1 and CDR2: MNHNY, SVGAGI (reference sequence). Trimming stripped 6 bases from V and 4 bases from J, with 16 bases between. The CDR3 has 15 amino acids. The CDR3 sequence: CASRYDTGGNQPQHF. The CDR3 coding sequence is TGTGCCAGCAGGTACGACACCGGGGGAAATCAGCCCCAGCATTTT.

The genes are TRBV2 and TRBJ2-1; D is possibly TRBD2 (6 bases). The length of the CDR3 is 12 residues. The germline V gene encodes CDR1 SNHLY and CDR2 FYNNEI. V was shortened by 6 bases and J by 6 bases, with 9 bases between the two germline ends. CDR3 in amino acids: CASRGLPNEQFF. The CDR3 nucleotides are TGTGCCAGCAGGGGACTCCCCAATGAGCAGTTCTTC.